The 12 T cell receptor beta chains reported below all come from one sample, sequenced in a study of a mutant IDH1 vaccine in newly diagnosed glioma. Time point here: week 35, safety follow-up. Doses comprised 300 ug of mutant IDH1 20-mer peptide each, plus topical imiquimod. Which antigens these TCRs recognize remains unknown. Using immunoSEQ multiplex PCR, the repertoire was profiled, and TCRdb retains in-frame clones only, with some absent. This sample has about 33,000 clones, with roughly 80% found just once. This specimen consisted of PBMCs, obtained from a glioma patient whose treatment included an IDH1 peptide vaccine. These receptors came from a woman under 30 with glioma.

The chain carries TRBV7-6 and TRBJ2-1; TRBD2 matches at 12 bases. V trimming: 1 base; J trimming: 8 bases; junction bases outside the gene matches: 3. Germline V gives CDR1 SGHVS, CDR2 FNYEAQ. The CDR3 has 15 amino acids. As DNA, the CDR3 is TGTGCCAGCAGCTTAGAGGGACTAGCGGGTGATGAGCAGTTCTTC. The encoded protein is CASSLEGLAGDEQFF.

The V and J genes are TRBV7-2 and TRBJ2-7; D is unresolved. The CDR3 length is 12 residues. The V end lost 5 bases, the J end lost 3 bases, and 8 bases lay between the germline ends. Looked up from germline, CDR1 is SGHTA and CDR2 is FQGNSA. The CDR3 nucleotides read TGTGCCAGCAGCATACAGAACTACGAGCAGTACTTC. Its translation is CASSIQNYEQYF.

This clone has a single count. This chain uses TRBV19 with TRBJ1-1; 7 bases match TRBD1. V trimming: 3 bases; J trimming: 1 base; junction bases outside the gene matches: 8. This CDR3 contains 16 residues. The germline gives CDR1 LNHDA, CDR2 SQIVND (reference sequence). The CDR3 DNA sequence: TGTGCCAGTAGTATTGCAGGGGGTTCGCCGAACACTGAAGCTTTCTTT. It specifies CASSIAGGSPNTEAFF.

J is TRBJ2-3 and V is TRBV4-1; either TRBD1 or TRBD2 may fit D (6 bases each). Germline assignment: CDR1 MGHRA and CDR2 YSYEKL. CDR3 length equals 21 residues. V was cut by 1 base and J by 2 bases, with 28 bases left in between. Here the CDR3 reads CASSQVRLGVGGPLDTDTQYF. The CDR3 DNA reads TGCGCCAGCAGCCAAGTCCGGTTGGGTGTCGGGGGCCCCTTAGACACAGATACGCAGTATTTT.

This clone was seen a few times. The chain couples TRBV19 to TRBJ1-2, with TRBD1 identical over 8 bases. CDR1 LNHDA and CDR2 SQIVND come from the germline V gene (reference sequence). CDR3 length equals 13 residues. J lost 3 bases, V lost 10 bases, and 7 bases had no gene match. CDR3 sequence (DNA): TGTGCCACTAAGGACAGGGAAGACTATGGCTACACCTTC. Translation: CATKDREDYGYTF.

The CDR3 nucleotides read TGTGCCAGTAGTAGTGTGTCTAGCGGGCCGATTTCTTCCTACGAGCAGTACTTC. This codes for CASSSVSSGPISSYEQYF. V usage is TRBV19 and J usage is TRBJ2-7, with TRBD2 matching 8 bases. J gave up 1 base and V 4 bases, and 15 bases lay outside the gene matches. There are 18 residues in the CDR3. Germline CDR1 is LNHDA and CDR2 is SQIVND (reference sequence).

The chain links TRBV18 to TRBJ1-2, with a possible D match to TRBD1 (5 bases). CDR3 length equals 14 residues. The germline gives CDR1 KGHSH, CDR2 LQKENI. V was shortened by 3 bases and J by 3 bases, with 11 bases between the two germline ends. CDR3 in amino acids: CASSPSGTDYGYTF. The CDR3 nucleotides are TGTGCCAGCTCACCTTCCGGGACGGACTATGGCTACACCTTC.

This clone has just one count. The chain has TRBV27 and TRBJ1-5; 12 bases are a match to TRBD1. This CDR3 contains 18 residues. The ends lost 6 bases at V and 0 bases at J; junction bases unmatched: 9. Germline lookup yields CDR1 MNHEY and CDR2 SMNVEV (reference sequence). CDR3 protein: CASRPGTGGTYSNQPQHF. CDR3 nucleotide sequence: TGTGCCAGCAGACCAGGGACAGGGGGCACTTATAGCAATCAGCCCCAGCATTTT.

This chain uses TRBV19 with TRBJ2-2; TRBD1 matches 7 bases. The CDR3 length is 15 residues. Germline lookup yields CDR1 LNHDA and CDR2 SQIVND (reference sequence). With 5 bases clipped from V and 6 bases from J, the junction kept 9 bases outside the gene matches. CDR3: CASSRDSVPPGELFF. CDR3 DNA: TGTGCCAGTAGTCGGGACAGCGTCCCTCCCGGGGAGCTGTTTTTT.

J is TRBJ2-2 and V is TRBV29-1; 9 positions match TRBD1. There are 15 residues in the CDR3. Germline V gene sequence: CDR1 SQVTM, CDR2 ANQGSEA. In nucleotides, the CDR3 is TGCACACGAGGGTATACAGGGGGCGAGATCGGGGAGCTGTTTTTT. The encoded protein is CTRGYTGGEIGELFF.

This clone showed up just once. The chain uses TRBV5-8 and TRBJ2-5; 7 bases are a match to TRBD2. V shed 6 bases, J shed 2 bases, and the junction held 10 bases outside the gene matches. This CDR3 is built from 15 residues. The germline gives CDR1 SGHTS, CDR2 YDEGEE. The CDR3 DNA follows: TGTGCCAGCATCTGGGGGAGGGCCCCTCAAGAGACCCAGTACTTC. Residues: CASIWGRAPQETQYF.

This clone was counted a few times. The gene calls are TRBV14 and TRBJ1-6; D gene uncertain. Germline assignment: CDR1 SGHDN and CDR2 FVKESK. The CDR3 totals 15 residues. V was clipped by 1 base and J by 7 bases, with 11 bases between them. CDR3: CASSQVHGFNSPLHF. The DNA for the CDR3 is TGTGCCAGCAGCCAAGTCCACGGCTTCAATTCACCCCTCCACTTT.